This T cell receptor beta chain came from a study of cytomegalovirus exposure and HLA in healthy donors. About the study: In a previous analysis, approximately 110 million unique TCR beta sequences were found from about 190 million T cells.

Study-wide results and limits: Presence/absence comparisons presumed near-even sequencing depth among donors. Listed as cytomegalovirus-associated were 150 to 200 TCR beta chains.

CDR1 and CDR2 from the germline V gene are SNHLY and FYNNEI. V dropped 6 bases and J dropped 2 bases, with 12 bases sitting between them. CDR3 length: 14 amino acids. The PCR used 60 Vbeta and 13 Jbeta primers. Profiled with immunoSEQ multiplex PCR; TCRdb holds only in-frame clones, not every one. The sample has around 120,000 clones, 70% to 80% seen once. Concerning this clone itself: Its antigen is not known.

The chain uses TRBV2 and TRBJ2-3; D remains ambiguous. The sample comprised PBMCs. This receptor was identified in a woman aged 40 to 50 in good health and CMV-seropositive. CDR3 sequence (DNA): TGTGCCAGCAGCGAGCTTGGGCCCACAGATACGCAGTATTTT. Its translation: CASSELGPTDTQYF.